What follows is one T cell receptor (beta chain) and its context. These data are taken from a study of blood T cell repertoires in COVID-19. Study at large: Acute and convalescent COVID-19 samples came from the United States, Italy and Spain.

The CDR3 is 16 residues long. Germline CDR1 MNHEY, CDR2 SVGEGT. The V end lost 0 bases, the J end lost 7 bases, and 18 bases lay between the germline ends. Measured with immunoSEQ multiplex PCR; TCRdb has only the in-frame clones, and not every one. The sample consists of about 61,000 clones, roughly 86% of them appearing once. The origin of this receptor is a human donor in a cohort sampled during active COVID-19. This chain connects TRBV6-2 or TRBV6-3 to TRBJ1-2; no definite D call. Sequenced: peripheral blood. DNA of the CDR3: TGTGCCAGCAGTTACTCCACAGTGCAACTTTCCTCTGGCTACACCTTC. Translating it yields CASSYSTVQLSSGYTF.